This TCR beta chain was found in a study of cytomegalovirus exposure and HLA in healthy donors. The study, taken as a whole, reports: Relative to equally common others, HLA-associated TCR beta chains showed greater clonal expansion in a later analysis.

Concerning this clone: No antigen is known for it.

The CDR3 contains 13 residues. The germline V gene has CDR1 MNHEY and CDR2 SVGAGI. Trimming cost V 3 bases and J 3 bases, with 8 bases left between them. Every donor was a healthy person donating bone marrow. Both 60 Vbeta primers and 13 Jbeta primers went into the PCR. The protocol was immunoSEQ multiplex PCR, while the TCRdb copy is restricted to in-frame clones and leaves out a portion. The sample records 150,000 to 200,000 clones, 65% to 85% being singletons. This sequence joins TRBV6-5 and TRBJ2-5; a weak D match, TRBD2 (6 bases). The clonotype comes from a woman aged 18-29 years in good health and CMV-seronegative. The specimen was PBMCs. CDR3: CASSYGGKETQYF. CDR3 DNA: TGTGCCAGCAGTTATGGCGGGAAAGAGACCCAGTACTTC.